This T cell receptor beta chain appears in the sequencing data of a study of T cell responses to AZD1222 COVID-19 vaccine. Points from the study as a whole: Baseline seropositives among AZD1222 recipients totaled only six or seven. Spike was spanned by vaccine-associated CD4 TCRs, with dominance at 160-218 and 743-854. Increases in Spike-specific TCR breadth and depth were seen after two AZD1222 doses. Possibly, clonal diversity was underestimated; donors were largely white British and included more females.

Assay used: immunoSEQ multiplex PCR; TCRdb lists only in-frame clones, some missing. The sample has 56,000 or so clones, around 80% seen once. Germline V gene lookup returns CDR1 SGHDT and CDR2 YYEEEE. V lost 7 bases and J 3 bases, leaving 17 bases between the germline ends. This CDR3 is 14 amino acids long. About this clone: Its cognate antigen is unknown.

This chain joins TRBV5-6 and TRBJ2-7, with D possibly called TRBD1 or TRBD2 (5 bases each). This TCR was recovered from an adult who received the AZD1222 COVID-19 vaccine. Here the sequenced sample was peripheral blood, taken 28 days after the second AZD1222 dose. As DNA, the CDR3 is TGTGCCAGCCGAGGGGCAGGAAAGGGCTACGAGCAGTACTTC. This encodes CASRGAGKGYEQYF.